This TCR beta chain was recovered during a study of blood T cell repertoires in COVID-19. The data were produced by immunoSEQ multiplex PCR, yet TCRdb's version contains in-frame clones alone and is incomplete. This table has roughly 86,000 clones, around 92% appearing once. This CDR3 is 15 amino acids long. From germline, CDR1 is SEHNR and CDR2 FQNEAQ (reference sequence). J gave up 6 bases and V 5 bases, and 10 bases lay outside the gene matches. The rearrangement joins TRBV7-9 to TRBJ2-1, with 7 bases aligning to TRBD2. The receptor comes from a woman between 50 and 59 years old in a cohort sampled during active COVID-19. The sequenced sample consisted of peripheral blood. CDR3 DNA sequence: TGTGCCAGCAGCCCCTCCCCGTGGGGGGGCAATGAGCAGTTCTTC. Protein: CASSPSPWGGNEQFF.